This T cell receptor (beta chain) was profiled in a study of blood T cell repertoires in COVID-19. Some clones are missing from TCRdb's copy, which holds only in-frame ones; the method was immunoSEQ multiplex PCR. The table has over 45,000 clones, 80% to 85% seen once. This CDR3 is built from 15 residues. With 5 bases clipped from V and 5 bases from J, the junction kept 8 bases outside the gene matches. Germline V gene sequence: CDR1 SGHTA, CDR2 FQGNSA. The TCR originated in a woman aged 60 to 75 with acute or convalescent COVID-19. The V and J genes are TRBV7-2 and TRBJ2-5; 10 positions agree with TRBD2. What was sequenced was peripheral blood. CDR3 sequence (DNA): TGTGCCAGCAGCCTAACTAGCGGGGCTATGGAGACCCAGTACTTC. Translated, it gives CASSLTSGAMETQYF.